This TCR beta chain was identified in a study of blood T cell repertoires in COVID-19. In the original analysis: The assay estimated nucleated cells by amplifying reference gene primers. Assay: immunoSEQ multiplex PCR; the TCRdb copy retains only in-frame clones and omits some. The DNA was the basis for D and trimming; V, J and clone size are from that table. The sample consists of around 140,000 clones, around 84% of them appearing once. The germline gives CDR1 MNHEY, CDR2 SMNVEV (reference sequence). The CDR3 has 16 amino acids. Trimming cost V 6 bases and J 7 bases, with 22 bases left between them.

What was sequenced was peripheral blood. This chain links TRBV27 with TRBJ1-5; the D gene is possibly TRBD1 (5 bases). The TCR comes from a woman of 80 years or more with acute or convalescent COVID-19. The CDR3 sequence: CASRPRGAGWGQPQHF. The CDR3 coding sequence is TGTGCCAGCAGACCCCGCGGGGCAGGGTGGGGGCAGCCCCAGCATTTT.